One sample yielded the 9 T cell receptor beta chains listed below, sequenced in a study of T cells in Graves' hyperthyroidism and ophthalmopathy. Researchers took RNA transcripts and amplified the TCR beta CDR3 regions from them. HTBI primers were used for first-round RT-PCR of the TCR CDR3. TCRdb re-called the multiplex PCR reads with MiXCR, one entry per CDR3 protein. The repertoire holds more than 300,000 distinct CDR3 sequences, with around a sixth as singletons. The sample taken for sequencing was blood. All receptors come from a man between 18 and 35 years old with Graves' ophthalmopathy.

Concerning this clonotype: Relative to the germline gene, one junction end is altered; a read error may explain this. This chain joins TRBV11-1 and TRBJ2-1, with 13 bases matching TRBD2. CDR1 is SGHAT and CDR2 is FQDESV in the germline V gene (reference sequence). The CDR3 contains 16 residues. CDR3 sequence (DNA): TGCGCCAGCAGCCACCCTGGACTAGCGGGGGCGGGTGAGCAGTTCTTC. It yields the protein CASSHPGLAGAGEQFF.

This clonotype has more than one count but fewer than ten. V and J are TRBV24-1 and TRBJ2-7; unclear D gene. In germline, CDR1 is KGHDR, CDR2 SFDVKD. The CDR3 spans 18 residues. Trimming removed 6 bases at V and 3 bases at J, with 26 bases between. The CDR3 DNA sequence: TGTGCCACCAGTTACCATTCTAAGGCCATAGCCCAGGACTACGAGCAGTACTTC. Protein: CATSYHSKAIAQDYEQYF.

This clonotype was picked up many times. This chain uses TRBV2 with TRBJ1-6; D is uncertain. This CDR3 has 16 residues. V was trimmed by 1 base and J by 2 bases, leaving 9 bases between them. Germline assignment: CDR1 SNHLY and CDR2 FYNNEI. The CDR3 reads CASSEGGSAYNSPLHF. DNA of the CDR3: TGTGCCAGCAGTGAAGGAGGGAGCGCCTATAATTCACCCCTCCACTTT.

This clonotype appeared a few times. The chain carries TRBV25-1 and TRBJ2-1; no firm D call. Trimming pared 5 bases from V and 2 bases from J, leaving 16 bases between. There are 16 residues in the CDR3. Germline CDR1 and CDR2: MGHDK and SYGVNS. The chain's CDR3 is CASSQVETSAYNEQFF. CDR3 coding DNA: TGTGCCAGCAGTCAAGTGGAGACATCAGCCTACAATGAGCAGTTCTTC.

This clonotype has a count of ten or more. The chain is built from TRBV2 and TRBJ2-2; no clear D. CDR1 and CDR2 (germline): SNHLY, FYNNEI. V gave up 5 bases and J gave up 1 base, with 8 bases separating them. The CDR3 covers 14 residues. As DNA, the CDR3 is TGTGCCAGCAGTCCGGCAGGGAACACCGGGGAGCTGTTTTTT. Protein product: CASSPAGNTGELFF.

This clonotype was detected a few times. The chain carries TRBV18 and TRBJ2-1; D tentatively reads TRBD1 or TRBD2 (5 bases each). V was cut by 3 bases and J by 8 bases, with 23 bases left in between. This CDR3 is built from 17 residues. Germline-derived CDR1 and CDR2 are KGHSH and LQKENI. The CDR3 bases are TGTGCCAGCTCACCTGGGCAGGGCCGGTCGAGGGGCGATGAGCAGTTCTTC. The encoded protein is CASSPGQGRSRGDEQFF. Complete variable domain (other parts from reference TRBV18 and TRBJ2-1): NAGVMQNPRHLVRRRGQEARLRCSPMKGHSHVYWYRQLPEEGLKFMVYLQKENIIDESGMPKERFSAEFPKEGPSILRIQQVVRGDSAAYFCASSPGQGRSRGDEQFFGPGTRLTVL.

This chain links TRBV20-1 with TRBJ1-5, with D uncertain. The CDR3 covers 17 residues. V lost 5 bases to trimming and J lost 0 bases, with 20 bases between them. The germline gives CDR1 DFQATT, CDR2 SNEGSKA (reference sequence). CDR3 region: CSAPIWTENLSNQPQHF. CDR3 coding DNA: TGCAGTGCTCCCATTTGGACGGAGAACCTTAGCAATCAGCCCCAGCATTTT.

This clonotype was counted many times. The rearrangement joins TRBV7-3 to TRBJ2-7; D gene unclear. V lost 2 bases and J lost 5, with 16 bases in between. The CDR3 is made up of 15 amino acids. The germline V gene has CDR1 SGHTA and CDR2 FQGTGA. This CDR3 reads CASSLVVPKRDEQYF. The CDR3 coding sequence is TGTGCCAGCAGCTTAGTAGTACCGAAGCGCGACGAGCAGTACTTC.

The V call is TRBV5-8, the J call TRBJ2-1, with TRBD2 matching 7 bases. CDR1 and CDR2 from the germline V gene are SGHTS and YDEGEE. The CDR3 loop spans 14 amino acids. With 9 bases clipped from V and 5 bases from J, the junction kept 11 bases outside the gene matches. CDR3 amino acids: CANSAGVPHNEQFF. For the CDR3, the DNA is TGTGCCAACTCGGCGGGAGTACCCCACAATGAGCAGTTCTTC.